The T cell receptor (beta chain) under discussion was sequenced for a study of cytomegalovirus exposure and HLA in healthy donors. The CDR3 is made up of 13 amino acids. After removal of 7 bases from V and 4 bases from J, the junction contained 6 bases not matched to a gene. In germline, CDR1 is SNHLY, CDR2 FYNNEI. With regard to this clone: The antigen remains undetermined.

PCR used 60 Vbeta primers and 13 Jbeta primers. The method was immunoSEQ multiplex PCR; TCRdb's version includes in-frame clones alone and lacks a portion of them. The table has about 160,000 clones, approximately 77% seen once. General study results and limits: As a later analysis showed, a missense DCLRE1C variant was linked to trimming of TCR beta V- and J-genes. The study designated about 160 TCR beta chains cytomegalovirus-associated. By a later analysis, the bulk of CMV-associated TCR beta chains appeared HLA-restricted.

The sequencing input was PBMCs. The clonotype was recovered from a female donor in good health and CMV-seronegative. This chain joins TRBV2 and TRBJ2-5, with 7 bases that match TRBD2. Here the CDR3 DNA reads TGTGCCAGCACGCGGGAGTTGGGAGAGACCCAGTACTTC. It translates to CASTRELGETQYF.